One sample yielded the 30 T cell receptor beta chains listed below, sequenced in a study of blood T cell repertoires in COVID-19. TCRdb keeps only in-frame clones here, not all; method: immunoSEQ multiplex PCR. The data contain roughly 80,000 clones, roughly 89% of them singletons. The specimen sequenced was peripheral blood. Source of these receptors: a man aged 50 to 59 with acute or convalescent COVID-19.

J is TRBJ1-2 and V is TRBV27; TRBD1 is a possible D gene (6 bases). Trimming pared 5 bases from V and 4 bases from J, leaving 17 bases between. This CDR3 is 15 amino acids long. Germline V gene data show CDR1 as MNHEY and CDR2 as SMNVEV (reference sequence). This chain's CDR3 is CASSLQGGLRYGYTF. The CDR3 nucleotides are TGTGCCAGCAGTCTACAGGGAGGGTTGCGCTATGGCTACACCTTC.

This chain uses TRBV7-6 with TRBJ1-1; TRBD1 aligns across 7 bases. Germline V gene lookup returns CDR1 SGHVS and CDR2 FNYEAQ. V was pared by 1 base and J by 3 bases, with 5 bases of the junction left unmatched. This CDR3 is built from 15 residues. The CDR3 DNA sequence: TGTGCCAGCAGCTTAGGTGAGGGGGCTGACACTGAAGCTTTCTTT. The encoded protein is CASSLGEGADTEAFF. Based on the CDR3 plus reference TRBV7-6 and TRBJ1-1, the full variable domain is GAGVSQSPRYKVTKRGQDVALRCDPISGHVSLYWYRQALGQGPEFLTYFNYEAQQDKSGLPNDRFSAERPEGSISTLTIQRTEQRDSAMYRCASSLGEGADTEAFFGQGTRLTVV.

The chain carries TRBV5-5 and TRBJ2-1; possible D gene TRBD2, 5 bases. With 3 bases removed from V and 4 bases from J, the gap between germline ends came to 20 bases. Looked up from germline, CDR1 is SGHKS and CDR2 is YYEKEE (reference sequence). This CDR3 spans 17 amino acids. The CDR3: CASSYGGGFLIYNEQFF. The CDR3 bases are TGTGCCAGCAGCTACGGCGGAGGTTTTCTTATATACAATGAGCAGTTCTTC.

This clone was recorded a few times. The chain joins TRBV5-5 to TRBJ2-7; 9 nucleotides line up with TRBD2. Per the germline V gene, CDR1 is SGHKS and CDR2 is YYEKEE (reference sequence). V lost 4 bases to trimming and J lost 2 bases; unmatched junction nucleotides: 4. This CDR3 contains 14 residues. This CDR3 is CASSPGLATYEQYF. As DNA, the CDR3 is TGTGCCAGCAGCCCCGGACTAGCGACCTACGAGCAGTACTTC.

The chain employs TRBV28 and TRBJ1-2; the D is unclear. V was trimmed by 2 bases and J by 2 bases, leaving 6 bases between them. Germline V gene data show CDR1 as MDHEN and CDR2 as SYDVKM. There are 13 residues in the CDR3. CDR3 bases: TGTGCCAGCAGTTTAGCACAGAACTATGGCTACACCTTC. Translating gives CASSLAQNYGYTF.

The rearrangement links TRBV3-1 (or the pseudogene TRBV3-2) to TRBJ1-5; 11 positions agree with TRBD1. Losses at the gene ends were 5 bases for V and 4 bases for J; bases not matched to a gene: 1. The germline V gene has CDR1 LGHDT and CDR2 YNNKEL (reference sequence). CDR3 length: 14 amino acids. The CDR3 loop is CASSGTGGNQPQHF. CDR3 coding DNA: TGTGCCAGCAGCGGGACAGGGGGTAATCAGCCCCAGCATTTT.

The chain carries TRBV4-3 and TRBJ2-1; D is undetermined. Trimming took off 0 bases at V and 0 bases at J, with 12 bases between the two ends. Per germline, CDR1 LGHNA and CDR2 YSLEER. This CDR3 has 17 residues. The CDR3, as DNA: TGCGCCAGCAGCCAAGACCAGTTGACAAGCTCCTACAATGAGCAGTTCTTC. Translating gives CASSQDQLTSSYNEQFF.

The chain combines TRBV5-5 with TRBJ2-2; 14 bases fit TRBD2. CDR3 length: 19 residues. After removal of 3 bases from V and 7 bases from J, the junction contained 14 bases not matched to a gene. Germline V lookup: CDR1 SGHKS, CDR2 YYEKEE (reference sequence). The chain's CDR3 is CASSSTALTSGGGGGELFF. The CDR3 DNA follows: TGTGCCAGCAGCTCCACCGCACTGACTAGCGGGGGGGGTGGCGGGGAGCTGTTTTTT.

The rearrangement links TRBV15 to TRBJ2-1; 10 bases agree with TRBD2. The germline gives CDR1 LNHNV, CDR2 YYDKDF (reference sequence). V shed 4 bases and J 2 bases; nucleotides not matched to a gene: 5. The CDR3 is 16 amino acids. CDR3 sequence: CATSKLLAGTYNEQFF. CDR3 nucleotide sequence: TGTGCCACCAGCAAATTACTAGCGGGGACCTACAATGAGCAGTTCTTC.

The chain carries TRBV6-5 and TRBJ2-7; 8 bases match TRBD1. The germline CDR1 and CDR2 sequences are MNHEY and SVGAGI. CDR3 length equals 15 residues. Germline trimming cut 2 bases from V and 2 bases from J; bases unmatched to any gene: 5. CDR3 region: CASSYTPGQAYEQYF. CDR3 nucleotide sequence: TGTGCCAGCAGTTACACTCCGGGACAGGCCTACGAGCAGTACTTC.

The V gene is TRBV9, the J gene TRBJ2-3, with 7 nucleotides matching TRBD2. This CDR3 spans 17 amino acids. The junction had 15 bases not matched to a gene; V was cut back by 3 bases and J by 5 bases. CDR1 is SGDLS and CDR2 is YYNGEE in the germline V gene. CDR3 nucleotides: TGTGCCAGCAGCGCACCAACTAGCGCTTCCGTGTTAGATACGCAGTATTTT. It specifies CASSAPTSASVLDTQYF.

This chain connects TRBV7-8 to TRBJ2-5; 12 bases line up with TRBD2. CDR3 length: 19 amino acids. The J segment lost 2 bases and the V segment lost 2 bases, leaving 12 bases of the junction unmatched. Germline V lookup: CDR1 SGHVS, CDR2 FQNEAQ. The CDR3 loop is CASSLSETSGSYIQETQYF. The CDR3 DNA reads TGTGCCAGCAGCTTATCTGAGACTAGCGGGAGCTACATTCAAGAGACCCAGTACTTC.

The V gene is TRBV29-1, the J gene TRBJ1-1, with a possible D match to TRBD1 (5 bases). The CDR3 contains 13 residues. Per the germline V gene, CDR1 is SQVTM and CDR2 is ANQGSEA. The V end lost 2 bases, the J end lost 4 bases, and 11 bases lay between the germline ends. The CDR3 spells CSVEPGYRTEAFF. CDR3 nucleotide sequence: TGCAGCGTTGAACCAGGGTATCGCACTGAAGCTTTCTTT.

The chain uses TRBV30 and TRBJ2-7; D might be TRBD1 (5 bases). Germline lookup yields CDR1 GTSNPN and CDR2 SVGIG (reference sequence). The CDR3 extends over 14 amino acids. Trimming stripped 0 bases from V and 4 bases from J, with 13 bases between. The CDR3 here is CAWSVAGLGYEQYF. CDR3 nucleotide sequence: TGTGCCTGGAGTGTAGCAGGGCTGGGGTACGAGCAGTACTTC.

The chain is built from TRBV19 and TRBJ2-7; TRBD1 aligns across 7 bases. This CDR3 region has 12 residues. Germline V gene sequence: CDR1 LNHDA, CDR2 SQIVND (reference sequence). Trimming removed 7 bases from V and 3 bases from J; junction bases left unmatched: 3. CDR3 sequence: CASNNRGYEQYF. The CDR3 DNA follows: TGTGCCAGTAACAACAGGGGCTACGAGCAGTACTTC.

The gene calls are TRBV10-3 and TRBJ1-1; 10 bases line up with TRBD1. The germline V gene has CDR1 ENHRY and CDR2 SYGVKD. There are 14 residues in the CDR3. Losses at the gene ends were 3 bases for V and 6 bases for J; bases not matched to a gene: 4. This CDR3 is CAISDGTGVAEAFF. The CDR3 nucleotides are TGTGCCATCAGTGATGGGACAGGGGTGGCTGAAGCTTTCTTT.

The gene calls are TRBV10-2 and TRBJ1-4, with 8 bases lining up with TRBD1. Germline values: CDR1 WSHSY, CDR2 SAAADI. This CDR3 contains 17 residues. After removal of 7 bases from V and 8 bases from J, the junction contained 18 bases not matched to a gene. CDR3 sequence reads: CASTPRGQVTMGEKLFF. Written as DNA, the CDR3 is TGCGCCAGCACCCCCAGGGGGCAGGTGACGATGGGGGAAAAACTGTTTTTT.

The rearrangement links TRBV2 to TRBJ1-1; D gene uncertain. The CDR3 is made up of 15 amino acids. Trimming took off 4 bases at V and 4 bases at J, with 16 bases between the two ends. Germline-derived CDR1 and CDR2 are SNHLY and FYNNEI. In DNA form, the CDR3 reads TGTGCCAGCAGTGTCGGCGGGGAGGAGAGCACTGAAGCTTTCTTT. As protein: CASSVGGEESTEAFF.

This sequence joins TRBV7-2 and TRBJ1-6, with D perhaps TRBD1 (6 bases). This CDR3 spans 17 amino acids. Germline V lookup: CDR1 SGHTA, CDR2 FQGNSA. V was clipped by 1 base and J by 7 bases, with 17 bases between them. The CDR3 is CASSLGGWTEKNSPLHF. CDR3 nucleotides: TGTGCCAGCAGCTTAGGGGGCTGGACAGAGAAAAATTCACCCCTCCACTTT.

The V and J genes are TRBV24-1 and TRBJ1-4; tentative D call: TRBD1 (6 bases). CDR3 length: 15 residues. Trimming took 2 bases from V and 6 from J, leaving 12 bases between them. Germline assignment: CDR1 KGHDR and CDR2 SFDVKD. CDR3 loop: CATSDSRGSYEKLFF. The DNA of the CDR3 is TGTGCCACCAGTGATTCCAGGGGTTCCTATGAAAAACTGTTTTTT.

The rearrangement joins TRBV12-3 or TRBV12-4 to TRBJ2-7; D unclear. The germline V and J ends were trimmed by 6 bases and 7 bases, with 10 bases remaining between them. The CDR3 is 11 residues long. This CDR3 reads CASSTYGEQYF. The CDR3 DNA sequence: TGTGCCAGCAGCACATACGGGGAGCAGTACTTC.

V gene TRBV18 combines with J gene TRBJ1-6; D possibly corresponds to TRBD1 (5 bases). The germline gives CDR1 KGHSH, CDR2 LQKENI. CDR3 length equals 14 residues. Trimming removed 3 bases from V and 8 bases from J, with 11 bases in between. The CDR3 nucleotides read TGTGCCAGCTCACCGCGGGGGGAGGATTCACCCCTCCACTTT. Protein: CASSPRGEDSPLHF. The full variable domain, in which reference TRBV18 and TRBJ1-6 provide the parts outside the CDR3, is NAGVMQNPRHLVRRRGQEARLRCSPMKGHSHVYWYRQLPEEGLKFMVYLQKENIIDESGMPKERFSAEFPKEGPSILRIQQVVRGDSAAYFCASSPRGEDSPLHFGNGTRLTVT.

This clone has a single count. The chain uses TRBV6-6 and TRBJ2-5, with D maybe TRBD2 (6 bases). Per germline, CDR1 MNHNY and CDR2 SVGAGI (reference sequence). V gave up 2 bases and J gave up 5 bases, with 18 bases separating them. CDR3 size: 16 residues. The CDR3 DNA sequence: TGTGCCAGCAGTTACCTGATAGCGGTGGAAGGGGAGACCCAGTACTTC. As protein: CASSYLIAVEGETQYF.

The CDR3 sequence: CASSIPQASQYNSPLHF. Written as DNA, the CDR3 is TGTGCCAGCAGTATACCTCAGGCGTCGCAATATAATTCACCCCTCCACTTT. The chain recombines TRBV28 with TRBJ1-6, with unresolved D. Germline values: CDR1 MDHEN, CDR2 SYDVKM. Trimming took 5 bases from V and 4 from J, leaving 18 bases between them. The CDR3 length is 17 residues.

This clone was seen a single time. V gene TRBV5-4 combines with J gene TRBJ1-2; 12 bases map to TRBD1. In germline, CDR1 is SGHNT, CDR2 YYREEE (reference sequence). The CDR3 consists of 15 residues. J gave up 7 bases and V 4 bases, and 8 bases lay outside the gene matches. CDR3 loop: CASSPGGQGATGYTF. Here the CDR3 DNA reads TGTGCCAGCAGCCCGGGGGGACAGGGGGCAACTGGCTACACCTTC.

The chain employs TRBV4-3 and TRBJ2-7, with D tentatively TRBD1 (5 bases). The CDR3 loop spans 15 amino acids. The V gene's germline CDR1 is LGHNA and CDR2 YSLEER. V was trimmed by 0 bases and J by 3 bases, leaving 12 bases between them. For the CDR3, the DNA is TGCGCCAGCAGCCAAGATAGGACACCGGGCTACGAGCAGTACTTC. Translation gives CASSQDRTPGYEQYF.

The count of this clone is one. This chain joins TRBV2 and TRBJ2-5; 7 bases fit TRBD1. J gave up 7 bases and V 5 bases, and 7 bases lay outside the gene matches. Germline values: CDR1 SNHLY, CDR2 FYNNEI. The CDR3 spans 13 residues. This CDR3 is CASSWTGPGTQYF. CDR3 DNA sequence: TGTGCCAGCAGTTGGACAGGACCAGGGACCCAGTACTTC.

The rearrangement uses TRBV9 and TRBJ1-2; tentatively, D is TRBD1 (5 bases). The germline V gene has CDR1 SGDLS and CDR2 YYNGEE. V dropped 6 bases and J dropped 4 bases, with 16 bases sitting between them. This CDR3 contains 14 residues. The CDR3 DNA reads TGTGCCAGCACCCTCCCTAGCGGGGGCTATGGCTACACCTTC. Encoded protein: CASTLPSGGYGYTF.

The chain joins TRBV12-5 to TRBJ2-1; D is unresolved. This CDR3 has 12 residues. V lost 2 bases and J lost 7, with 6 bases in between. Germline CDR1 LGHNT, CDR2 FRNRAP. The chain's CDR3 is CASGLTMNEQFF. CDR3 sequence (DNA): TGTGCTAGTGGTTTGACAATGAATGAGCAGTTCTTC.

The rearrangement links TRBV12-3 or TRBV12-4 to TRBJ1-1; possibly TRBD1 for D (5 bases). The germline V and J ends were trimmed by 8 bases and 0 bases, with 10 bases remaining between them. CDR3 size: 13 residues. The DNA of the CDR3 is TGTGCCAGCCGTAGGACACTGAACACTGAAGCTTTCTTT. Its protein is CASRRTLNTEAFF.